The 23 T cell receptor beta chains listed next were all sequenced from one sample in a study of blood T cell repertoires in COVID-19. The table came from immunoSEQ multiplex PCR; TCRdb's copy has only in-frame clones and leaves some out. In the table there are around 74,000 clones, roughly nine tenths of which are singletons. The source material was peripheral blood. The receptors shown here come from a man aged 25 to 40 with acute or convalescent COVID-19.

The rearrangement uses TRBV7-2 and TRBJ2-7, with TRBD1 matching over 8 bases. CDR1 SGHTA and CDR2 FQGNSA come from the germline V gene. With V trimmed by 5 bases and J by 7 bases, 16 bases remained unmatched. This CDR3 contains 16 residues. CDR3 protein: CASSPQTGARVGEQYF. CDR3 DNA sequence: TGTGCCAGCAGCCCGCAGACAGGGGCCAGGGTGGGGGAGCAGTACTTC.

CDR3 sequence reads: CSASDRGTRFPDTQYF. DNA of the CDR3: TGCAGTGCTAGTGACAGGGGGACCCGTTTTCCAGATACGCAGTATTTT. V gene TRBV20-1 combines with J gene TRBJ2-3; the match to TRBD1 covers 9 bases. V shed 3 bases, J shed 4 bases, and the junction held 11 bases outside the gene matches. This CDR3 is built from 16 residues. Germline CDR1 DFQATT, CDR2 SNEGSKA (reference sequence).

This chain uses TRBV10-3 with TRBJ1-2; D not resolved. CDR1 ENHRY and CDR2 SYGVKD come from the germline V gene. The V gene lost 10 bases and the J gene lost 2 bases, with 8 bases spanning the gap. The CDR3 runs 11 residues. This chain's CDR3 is CATGRNYGYTF. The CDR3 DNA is TGTGCCACCGGGAGGAACTATGGCTACACCTTC.

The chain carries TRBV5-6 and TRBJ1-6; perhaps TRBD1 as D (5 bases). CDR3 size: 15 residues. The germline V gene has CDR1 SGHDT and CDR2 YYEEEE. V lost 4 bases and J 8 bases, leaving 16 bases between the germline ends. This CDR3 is CASSRTSGFYSPLHF. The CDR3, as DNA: TGTGCCAGCAGCCGAACTTCAGGGTTTTATTCACCCCTCCACTTT.

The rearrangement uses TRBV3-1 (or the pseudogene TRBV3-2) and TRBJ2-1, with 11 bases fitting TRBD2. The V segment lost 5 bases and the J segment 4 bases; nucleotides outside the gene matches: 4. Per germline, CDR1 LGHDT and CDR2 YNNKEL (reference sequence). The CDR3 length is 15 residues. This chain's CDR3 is CASSITSGSYNEQFF. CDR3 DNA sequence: TGTGCCAGCAGCATAACTAGCGGGAGTTACAATGAGCAGTTCTTC.

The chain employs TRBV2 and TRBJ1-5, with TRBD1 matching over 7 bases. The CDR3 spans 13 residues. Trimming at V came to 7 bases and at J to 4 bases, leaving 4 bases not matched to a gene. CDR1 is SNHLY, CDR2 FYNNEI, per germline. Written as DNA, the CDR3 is TGTGCCAGCAAGGGGGCAGCGAATCAGCCCCAGCATTTT. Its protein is CASKGAANQPQHF.

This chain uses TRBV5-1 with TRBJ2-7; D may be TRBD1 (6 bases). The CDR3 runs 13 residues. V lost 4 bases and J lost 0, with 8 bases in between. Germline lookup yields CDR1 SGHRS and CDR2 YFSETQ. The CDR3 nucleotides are TGCGCCAGCAGCCGACAGGACTCCTACGAGCAGTACTTC. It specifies CASSRQDSYEQYF.

The CDR3 bases are TGCGCCAGCAGCGCCCGGGACAGGGGCAGAGATGAGCAGTTCTTC. Translation: CASSARDRGRDEQFF. J is TRBJ2-1 and V is TRBV5-1; 10 bases fit TRBD1. V lost 4 bases and J lost 8; bases outside the gene matches: 9. The CDR3 spans 15 residues. Looked up from germline, CDR1 is SGHRS and CDR2 is YFSETQ.

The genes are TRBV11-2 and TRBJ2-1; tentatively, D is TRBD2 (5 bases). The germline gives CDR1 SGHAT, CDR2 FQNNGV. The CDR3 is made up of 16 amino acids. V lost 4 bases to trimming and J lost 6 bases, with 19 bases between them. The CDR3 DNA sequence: TGTGCCAGCAGCTCAGAGGTCGGGATACCGTCCAATGAGCAGTTCTTC. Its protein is CASSSEVGIPSNEQFF.

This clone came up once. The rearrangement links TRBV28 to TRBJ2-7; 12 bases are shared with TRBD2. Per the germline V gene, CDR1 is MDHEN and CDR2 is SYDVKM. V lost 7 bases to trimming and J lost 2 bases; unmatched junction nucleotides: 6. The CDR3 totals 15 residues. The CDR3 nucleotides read TGTGCCAGCACCCTTGGACTAGCGGGGCCCTACGAGCAGTACTTC. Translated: CASTLGLAGPYEQYF.

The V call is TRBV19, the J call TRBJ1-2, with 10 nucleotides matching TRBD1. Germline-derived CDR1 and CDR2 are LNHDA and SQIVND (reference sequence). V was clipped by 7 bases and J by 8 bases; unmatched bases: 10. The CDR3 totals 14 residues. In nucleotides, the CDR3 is TGTGCCAGTAAGATCCCCGGGACAGGGGACGGCTACACCTTC. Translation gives CASKIPGTGDGYTF.

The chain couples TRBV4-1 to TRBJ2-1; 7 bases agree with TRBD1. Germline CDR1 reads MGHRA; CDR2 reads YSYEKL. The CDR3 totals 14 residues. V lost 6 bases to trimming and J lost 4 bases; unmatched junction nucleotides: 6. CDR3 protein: CASRLRQGYNEQFF. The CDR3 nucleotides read TGCGCCAGCAGACTAAGACAGGGATACAATGAGCAGTTCTTC.

The CDR3 protein is CAWGPGDNNSPLHF. The CDR3 nucleotides read TGTGCCTGGGGACCGGGGGATAATAATTCACCCCTCCACTTT. The chain couples TRBV30 to TRBJ1-6, with D perhaps matching TRBD1 (5 bases). Trimming removed 5 bases from V and 5 bases from J, with 13 bases in between. Germline assignment: CDR1 GTSNPN and CDR2 SVGIG (reference sequence). The CDR3 length is 14 residues. Full variable domain (outside the CDR3, taken from reference TRBV30 and TRBJ1-6): SQTIHQWPATLVQPVGSPLSLECTVEGTSNPNLYWYRQAAGRGLQLLFYSVGIGQISSEVPQNLSASRPQDRQFILSSKKLLLSDSGFYLCAWGPGDNNSPLHFGNGTRLTVT.

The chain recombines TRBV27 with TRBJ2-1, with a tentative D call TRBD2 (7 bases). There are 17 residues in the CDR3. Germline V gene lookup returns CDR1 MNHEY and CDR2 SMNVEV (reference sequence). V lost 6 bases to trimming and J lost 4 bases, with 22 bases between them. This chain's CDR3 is CASSLGVRRGGYNEQFF. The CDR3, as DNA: TGTGCCAGCAGCCTTGGCGTGAGGAGGGGGGGGTACAATGAGCAGTTCTTC.

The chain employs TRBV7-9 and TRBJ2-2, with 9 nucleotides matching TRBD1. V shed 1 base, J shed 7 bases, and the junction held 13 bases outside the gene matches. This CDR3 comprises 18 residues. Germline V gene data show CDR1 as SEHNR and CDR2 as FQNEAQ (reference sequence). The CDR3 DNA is TGTGCCAGCAGCTTAGGCTCTTGGGACAGGGCCCCAAGCGGGGAGCTGTTTTTT. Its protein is CASSLGSWDRAPSGELFF.

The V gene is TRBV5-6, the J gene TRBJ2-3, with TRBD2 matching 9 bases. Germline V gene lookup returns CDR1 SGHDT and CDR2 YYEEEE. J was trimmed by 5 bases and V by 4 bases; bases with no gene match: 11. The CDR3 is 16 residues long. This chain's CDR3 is CASSPWTSAYIDTQYF. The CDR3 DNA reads TGTGCCAGCAGCCCCTGGACTAGCGCGTACATAGATACGCAGTATTTT.

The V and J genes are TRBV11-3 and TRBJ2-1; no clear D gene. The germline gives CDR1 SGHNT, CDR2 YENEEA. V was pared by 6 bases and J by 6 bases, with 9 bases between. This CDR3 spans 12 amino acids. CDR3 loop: CASSSLRNEQFF. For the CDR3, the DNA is TGTGCCAGCAGTTCCCTCCGCAATGAGCAGTTCTTC.

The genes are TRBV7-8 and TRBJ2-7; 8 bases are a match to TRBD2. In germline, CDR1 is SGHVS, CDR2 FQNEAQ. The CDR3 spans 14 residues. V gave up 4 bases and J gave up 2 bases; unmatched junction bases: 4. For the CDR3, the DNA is TGTGCCAGCAGCTCAACTAGCGGAACCTACGAGCAGTACTTC. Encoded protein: CASSSTSGTYEQYF.

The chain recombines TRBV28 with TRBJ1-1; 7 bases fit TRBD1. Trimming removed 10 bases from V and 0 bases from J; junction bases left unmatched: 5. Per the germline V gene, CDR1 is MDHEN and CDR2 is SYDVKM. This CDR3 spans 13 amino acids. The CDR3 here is CATSGQVNTEAFF. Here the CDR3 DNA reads TGTGCCACGTCCGGACAGGTGAACACTGAAGCTTTCTTT.

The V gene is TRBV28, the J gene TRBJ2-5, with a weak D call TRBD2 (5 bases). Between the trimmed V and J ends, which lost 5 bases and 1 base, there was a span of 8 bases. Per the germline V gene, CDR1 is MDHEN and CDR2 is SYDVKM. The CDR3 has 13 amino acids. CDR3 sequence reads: CASSPDSQETQYF. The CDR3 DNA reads TGTGCCAGCAGTCCGGACTCCCAAGAGACCCAGTACTTC.

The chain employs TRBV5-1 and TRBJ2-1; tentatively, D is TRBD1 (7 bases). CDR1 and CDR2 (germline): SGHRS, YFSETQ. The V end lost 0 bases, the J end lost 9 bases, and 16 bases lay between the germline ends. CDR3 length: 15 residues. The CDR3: CASSLAGPQGGEQFF. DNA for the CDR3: TGCGCCAGCAGCTTGGCCGGGCCCCAGGGGGGTGAGCAGTTCTTC. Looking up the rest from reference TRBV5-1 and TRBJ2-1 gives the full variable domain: KAGVTQTPRYLIKTRGQQVTLSCSPISGHRSVSWYQQTPGQGLQFLFEYFSETQRNKGNFPGRFSGRQFSNSRSEMNVSTLELGDSALYLCASSLAGPQGGEQFFGPGTRLTVL.

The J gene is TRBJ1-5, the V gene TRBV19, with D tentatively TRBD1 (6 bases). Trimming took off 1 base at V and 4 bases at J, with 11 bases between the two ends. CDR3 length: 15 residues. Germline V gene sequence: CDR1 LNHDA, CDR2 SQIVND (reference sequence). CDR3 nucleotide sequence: TGTGCCAGTAGTATAGGGCCGGGACAAAATCAGCCCCAGCATTTT. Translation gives CASSIGPGQNQPQHF.

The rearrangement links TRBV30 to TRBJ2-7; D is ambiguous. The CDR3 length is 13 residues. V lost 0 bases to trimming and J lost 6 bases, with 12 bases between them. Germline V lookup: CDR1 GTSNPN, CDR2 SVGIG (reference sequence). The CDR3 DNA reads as TGTGCCTGGAGTGTAGCGCCAAACCGCGAGCAGTACTTC. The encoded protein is CAWSVAPNREQYF.